The 15 T cell receptor beta chains reported below all come from one sample, sequenced in a study of early T cells in non-severe SARS-CoV-2 infection. Each CDR3 protein is one row after TCRdb ran MiXCR on the 5' RACE reads. The sample includes fewer than 100,000 distinct CDR3 sequences, 10% to 12% of them seen just once. Material: whole blood. The receptor set was obtained from an adult who was a healthcare worker with PCR-confirmed SARS-CoV-2 infection or an uninfected control (not recorded which).

On this clonotype: This may be a read error: a much more frequent sequence differs by one nucleotide. The J gene is TRBJ2-3, the V gene TRBV7-9, with TRBD2 matching over 7 bases. The junction had 12 bases not matched to a gene; V was cut back by 7 bases and J by 5 bases. The germline gives CDR1 SEHNR, CDR2 FQNEAQ (reference sequence). The CDR3 length is 15 residues. The CDR3 DNA sequence: TGTGCCAGCAACCCCGCCGGGACTAAGGGAGATACGCAGTATTTT. Encoded protein: CASNPAGTKGDTQYF.

This clonotype was recorded a few times. The J gene is TRBJ2-7, the V gene TRBV9, with D unclear. CDR1 SGDLS and CDR2 YYNGEE come from the germline V gene. V was clipped by 7 bases and J by 2 bases, with 10 bases between them. The CDR3 is 12 residues long. The CDR3: CASGAGAYEQYF. CDR3 DNA sequence: TGTGCCAGCGGCGCTGGGGCCTACGAGCAGTACTTC.

The chain recombines TRBV2 with TRBJ2-2; 8 nucleotides match TRBD2. Germline values: CDR1 SNHLY, CDR2 FYNNEI. The CDR3 sequence is 15 residues long. Unmatched junction bases numbered 3, after V lost 6 bases and J lost 0 bases. CDR3 DNA: TGTGCCAGCAGCGGACTAGCCGCGAACACCGGGGAGCTGTTTTTT. Translation gives CASSGLAANTGELFF.

V and J are TRBV6-2 or TRBV6-3 and TRBJ1-1; D uncertain. Trimming took 5 bases from V and 1 from J, leaving 11 bases between them. Germline V gives CDR1 MNHEY, CDR2 SVGEGT. CDR3 length: 14 amino acids. CDR3: CASSPPSGNTEAFF. DNA for the CDR3: TGTGCCAGCAGTCCCCCTTCGGGGAACACTGAAGCTTTCTTT.

In this sample, this clonotype turned up a few times. The chain links TRBV29-1 to TRBJ2-1, with TRBD2 as a possible D gene (6 bases). V was pared by 3 bases and J by 7 bases, with 13 bases between. Germline V gene sequence: CDR1 SQVTM, CDR2 ANQGSEA. CDR3 length: 13 residues. CDR3 bases: TGCAGCGTTGACCGGCTAGCGCTAAATGAGCAGTTCTTC. Protein product: CSVDRLALNEQFF.

This clonotype was seen many times. V and J are TRBV10-3 and TRBJ2-7; D may correspond to TRBD1 or TRBD2 (5 bases each). The CDR3 has 12 amino acids. Deletions cut 10 bases from V and 1 base from J, with 11 bases between. Germline V CDR1 and CDR2: ENHRY, SYGVKD. DNA of the CDR3: TGTGCCACTGGGACGGATTCCTACGAGCAGTACTTC. As protein: CATGTDSYEQYF.

This clonotype occurred many times. V is TRBV7-9 and J is TRBJ2-7; D possibly corresponds to TRBD1 (5 bases). V was clipped by 1 base and J by 7 bases, with 14 bases between them. This CDR3 has 14 amino acids. Germline V CDR1 and CDR2: SEHNR, FQNEAQ (reference sequence). CDR3 in DNA: TGTGCCAGCAGCTTAGGTCGCAGGGTATTTGAGCAGTACTTC. This gives the protein CASSLGRRVFEQYF.

In regard to this clonotype: A junction end diverges from the germline sequence, so it may reflect a read error. The rearrangement links TRBV10-3 to TRBJ2-7; tentatively, D is TRBD1 (6 bases). CDR1 and CDR2 (germline): ENHRY, SYGVKD. This CDR3 is built from 14 residues. This CDR3 is CAISEVQGMNERYF. The CDR3 DNA reads TGTGCCATCAGTGAAGTCCAGGGGATGAACGAGCGGTACTTC.

This clonotype was detected ten times or more. The chain has TRBV10-3 and TRBJ1-4, with D tentatively TRBD1 (5 bases). The germline V gene encodes CDR1 ENHRY and CDR2 SYGVKD. This CDR3 spans 17 amino acids. Trimming shortened V by 2 bases and J by 0 bases, and 13 bases separated the two germline ends. The chain's CDR3 is CAISERGPGTTNEKLFF. For the CDR3, the DNA is TGTGCCATCAGTGAGCGCGGTCCAGGGACAACTAATGAAAAACTGTTTTTT.

This chain connects TRBV10-3 to TRBJ1-2; D unclear. The ends were cut back, 3 bases at V and 6 bases at J, with 14 bases in the middle. This CDR3 contains 14 residues. CDR1 ENHRY and CDR2 SYGVKD come from the germline V gene. As DNA, the CDR3 is TGTGCCATCAGTGAAATTATTGGCGGCGATGGCTACACCTTC. It codes for CAISEIIGGDGYTF.

The V call is TRBV7-2, the J call TRBJ2-6; TRBD2 matches 12 bases. This CDR3 contains 19 residues. Germline V gene data show CDR1 as SGHTA and CDR2 as FQGNSA. J was trimmed by 3 bases and V by 1 base; bases with no gene match: 7. CDR3 loop: CASSLGRLAGVYGANVLTF. The CDR3 DNA sequence: TGTGCCAGCAGCTTAGGAAGACTAGCGGGGGTGTATGGGGCCAACGTCCTGACTTTC.

The V call is TRBV10-3, the J call TRBJ1-5; the D gene is possibly TRBD1 (5 bases). Trimming cost V 4 bases and J 4 bases, with 11 bases left between them. The CDR3 runs to 14 residues. Germline CDR1 reads ENHRY; CDR2 reads SYGVKD. In DNA, the CDR3 is TGTGCCATCAGTGGGGGGACCAAGAATCAGCCCCAGCATTTT. It encodes CAISGGTKNQPQHF.

The chain combines TRBV12-3 or TRBV12-4 with TRBJ1-6, with D unresolved. V gave up 6 bases and J gave up 5 bases, with 11 bases separating them. The CDR3 runs to 14 residues. Here the CDR3 reads CASSPNRDNSPLHF. The DNA for the CDR3 is TGTGCCAGCAGCCCCAACAGAGATAATTCACCCCTCCACTTT.

This clonotype was observed a few times. The chain recombines TRBV9 with TRBJ2-3; D is perhaps TRBD2 (5 bases). The CDR3 length is 16 residues. V was clipped by 0 bases and J by 2 bases, with 13 bases between them. The germline V gene encodes CDR1 SGDLS and CDR2 YYNGEE. The chain's CDR3 is CASSVASSGFTDTQYF. CDR3 DNA sequence: TGTGCCAGCAGCGTAGCTAGCAGCGGTTTCACAGATACGCAGTATTTT.

This clonotype was counted many times. The chain uses TRBV7-2 and TRBJ2-7; D could derive from TRBD1 or TRBD2 (6 bases each). The germline V gene encodes CDR1 SGHTA and CDR2 FQGNSA. The germline V and J ends were trimmed by 1 base and 1 base, with 11 bases remaining between them. The CDR3 is 15 amino acids. The DNA of the CDR3 is TGTGCCAGCAGCTTAGAGAGGGGGGCTTCCTACGAGCAGTACTTC. Its protein product is CASSLERGASYEQYF.